This T cell receptor beta chain was obtained from a study of T-cell memory formation after mild COVID-19. The study's findings and limits: For contracting clones, CD4+ ones sat mainly in CM and EM, CD8+ in EMRA. Clones shrinking between day 15 and 85 showed a balanced CD4/CD8 split, and those that grew later tilted toward CD4+.

Libraries for TCRalpha and TCRbeta carried sample barcodes and unique molecular identifiers via 5'RACE. TCRdb used MiXCR to reprocess the 5' RACE reads, holding one entry per CDR3 protein. The sample yields over 350,000 distinct CDR3 sequences, approximately 16% seen once. The ends were cut back, 0 bases at V and 6 bases at J, with 12 bases in the middle. CDR1 and CDR2 (germline): SGHRS, YFSETQ. The CDR3 totals 15 residues. The sample holds a few counts of this clonotype. The antigen remains undetermined. This sequence joins TRBV5-1 and TRBJ2-2; no firm D call. The sequencing sample was made of PBMCs or a T cell subset sorted from them (not recorded which). This receptor was obtained from a man between 18 and 29 years old who had mild COVID-19 (a few samples of this study predate the infection). Cell type and time point are not known. The CDR3 reads CASSLVHPPAGELFF. The CDR3 DNA reads TGCGCCAGCAGCTTGGTGCATCCGCCGGCCGGGGAGCTGTTTTTT.